The 28 T cell receptor beta chains presented below share a single source sample, sequenced in a study of T cells in Graves' hyperthyroidism and ophthalmopathy. Amplification yielded TCR beta CDR3 regions, with RNA transcripts as the source. The HTBI primer set drove a first-round RT-PCR of the TCR CDR3. TCRdb re-called the multiplex PCR reads with MiXCR, one entry per CDR3 protein. The sample holds hundreds of thousands of distinct CDR3 sequences, about 20% seen once. Sequencing was carried out using blood. The receptors originated from a man aged 35 to 55 with Graves' ophthalmopathy.

The gene calls are TRBV7-2 and TRBJ2-7; the D gene is possibly TRBD1 (6 bases). Germline V CDR1 and CDR2: SGHTA, FQGNSA. Trimming took 5 bases from V and 3 from J, leaving 23 bases between them. CDR3 length equals 17 residues. The chain's CDR3 is CASSPPRGQSPDYEQYF. CDR3 in DNA: TGTGCCAGCAGCCCTCCTCGTGGACAGTCTCCGGACTACGAGCAGTACTTC.

Only a few counts were recorded for this clonotype. The rearrangement joins TRBV20-1 to TRBJ1-6, with no clear D. The germline gives CDR1 DFQATT, CDR2 SNEGSKA (reference sequence). V lost 3 bases, J lost 14 bases, and 17 bases lay in between. The CDR3 contains 13 residues. The CDR3 coding sequence is TGCAGTGCTAGCTCCGGTCGCCTCGGATCCCTCCACTTT. This encodes CSASSGRLGSLHF.

The chain combines TRBV28 with TRBJ2-1; the D is unclear. V gave up 3 bases and J gave up 15 bases, with 12 bases separating them. This CDR3 has 11 amino acids. Germline lookup yields CDR1 MDHEN and CDR2 SYDVKM. DNA for the CDR3: TGTGCCAGCAGTTTGCATTTAAAGACGTTCTTC. Translation gives CASSLHLKTFF.

This clonotype has a count of ten or more. This chain links TRBV7-8 with TRBJ2-7, with 7 bases lining up with TRBD1. This CDR3 comprises 14 residues. Germline loops: CDR1 SGHVS, CDR2 FQNEAQ. J lost 0 bases, V lost 5 bases, and 4 bases had no gene match. The chain's CDR3 is CASSPRDSSYEQYF. The CDR3, as DNA: TGTGCCAGCAGCCCAAGGGACAGCTCCTACGAGCAGTACTTC.

The V and J genes are TRBV9 and TRBJ2-1, with TRBD2 identical over 8 bases. CDR1 SGDLS and CDR2 YYNGEE come from the germline V gene. The CDR3 runs 17 residues. Trimming removed 0 bases from V and 3 bases from J; junction bases left unmatched: 8. The CDR3 DNA sequence: TGTGCCAGCAGCGTAGGCCCTAGCGGGTTCGTCTACAATGAGCAGTTCTTC. Translated: CASSVGPSGFVYNEQFF.

This clonotype was counted a few times. The chain links TRBV6-2 or TRBV6-3 to TRBJ2-2, with TRBD1 matching 11 bases. Unmatched junction bases numbered 8, after V lost 7 bases and J lost 4 bases. The V gene's germline CDR1 is MNHEY and CDR2 SVGEGT. The CDR3 is 16 amino acids. The CDR3 nucleotides are TGTGCCAGCAAGGGACCCGGGACAGGGGGCACCGGGGAGCTGTTTTTT. Protein: CASKGPGTGGTGELFF.

This clonotype has only a few counts. The chain employs TRBV29-1 and TRBJ2-7; D unresolved. This CDR3 has 14 residues. Germline assignment: CDR1 SQVTM and CDR2 ANQGSEA. V was clipped by 4 bases and J by 0 bases, with 13 bases between them. The CDR3 loop is CSVVLRPSSYEQYF. In DNA, the CDR3 is TGCAGCGTTGTACTCCGCCCCAGCTCCTACGAGCAGTACTTC.

This clonotype was observed many times. The chain recombines TRBV5-1 with TRBJ2-1, with 8 bases lining up with TRBD2. CDR3 size: 13 residues. CDR1 and CDR2 (germline): SGHRS, YFSETQ. For the CDR3, the DNA is TGCGCTACCCGGGAGGGCCGAATCCATGAGCAGTTCTTC. Protein: CATREGRIHEQFF.

The chain recombines TRBV20-1 with TRBJ2-3; 9 nucleotides line up with TRBD2. V was clipped by 8 bases and J by 10 bases; unmatched bases: 19. CDR3 size: 15 residues. From germline, CDR1 is DFQATT and CDR2 SNEGSKA (reference sequence). CDR3 region: CSSPISGGSKTAQYF. In DNA, the CDR3 is TGCAGTTCTCCGATTAGCGGGGGTTCTAAGACGGCGCAGTATTTT.

This clonotype was seen ten or more times. The chain links TRBV5-5 to TRBJ1-1; no firm D call. Germline lookup yields CDR1 SGHKS and CDR2 YYEKEE (reference sequence). This CDR3 comprises 14 residues. Deletions cut 0 bases from V and 1 base from J, with 7 bases between. Written as DNA, the CDR3 is TGTGCCAGCAGCTTGGGGGTTTGGAACACTGAAGCTTTCTTT. This codes for CASSLGVWNTEAFF.

V usage is TRBV14 and J usage is TRBJ2-3; possible D gene TRBD2, 6 bases. This CDR3 contains 17 residues. CDR1 is SGHDN, CDR2 FVKESK, per germline. V was pared by 0 bases and J by 3 bases, with 16 bases between. In DNA form, the CDR3 reads TGTGCCAGCAGCCAAGAGTACCCCGGGACTTGGACAGATACGCAGTATTTT. Residues: CASSQEYPGTWTDTQYF.

This clonotype was counted a few times. The gene calls are TRBV6-1 and TRBJ2-5, with a tentative D call TRBD1 (5 bases). The germline V gene has CDR1 MNHNS and CDR2 SASEGT. The V and J ends lost 10 bases and 11 bases respectively, with 20 bases between them. The CDR3 length is 12 residues. This CDR3 reads CAISSAGSGQYF. Here the CDR3 DNA reads TGTGCCATCTCTTCTGCAGGGTCTGGGCAGTACTTC.

Many counts were recorded for this clonotype. J is TRBJ2-5 and V is TRBV18, with a weak D call TRBD2 (5 bases). Germline CDR1 KGHSH, CDR2 LQKENI. The CDR3 runs to 13 residues. With 3 bases removed from V and 1 base from J, the gap between germline ends came to 6 bases. The CDR3 protein is CASSPTTQETQYF. CDR3 in DNA: TGTGCCAGCTCACCGACTACCCAAGAGACCCAGTACTTC.

The table lists this clonotype with many counts. The chain carries TRBV5-1 and TRBJ1-2; 8 nucleotides match TRBD1. V trimming: 0 bases; J trimming: 8 bases; junction bases outside the gene matches: 3. Germline lookup yields CDR1 SGHRS and CDR2 YFSETQ. This CDR3 contains 13 residues. The CDR3 sequence is CASSLAGGTGYTF. The CDR3 coding sequence is TGCGCCAGCAGCTTGGCAGGGGGCACGGGCTACACCTTC.

The table lists this clonotype with a count of one. The chain carries TRBV4-3 and TRBJ2-5; D is unresolved. The CDR3 runs 14 residues. V gave up 4 bases and J gave up 1 base, with 10 bases separating them. The germline V gene encodes CDR1 LGHNA and CDR2 YSLEER. The CDR3 DNA reads TGCGCCAGCAGCCGGGTGGGATTCCAAGAGACCCAGTACTTC. It codes for CASSRVGFQETQYF.

This clonotype has more than one count but fewer than ten. The chain is built from TRBV20-1 and TRBJ1-1; D unresolved. Trimming stripped 7 bases from V and 0 bases from J, with 6 bases between. CDR3 size: 11 residues. Germline assignment: CDR1 DFQATT and CDR2 SNEGSKA (reference sequence). The chain's CDR3 is CSVQMNTEAFF. The CDR3 coding sequence is TGCAGTGTACAGATGAACACTGAAGCTTTCTTT.

V is TRBV19 and J is TRBJ2-6; TRBD2 might be the D (6 bases). The germline V gene has CDR1 LNHDA and CDR2 SQIVND (reference sequence). Trimming removed 6 bases from V and 0 bases from J, with 18 bases in between. CDR3 size: 18 residues. In DNA, the CDR3 is TGTGCCAGTAGCCCCGGGGGACCCCCCTACTCTGGGGCCAACGTCCTGACTTTC. Translating gives CASSPGGPPYSGANVLTF.

This clonotype has a count of ten or more. The V and J genes are TRBV3-1 and TRBJ1-2, with 7 bases fitting TRBD1. The CDR3 is made up of 14 amino acids. Per germline, CDR1 LGHDT and CDR2 YNNKEL (reference sequence). Trimming took 3 bases from V and 8 from J; bases not matched to a gene: 9. Here the CDR3 DNA reads TGTGCCAGCAGCCAGAACAGGGGCTCTTTGGGCTACACCTTC. Translation gives CASSQNRGSLGYTF.

The chain employs TRBV6-5 and TRBJ1-2; D gene unclear. CDR3 length equals 14 residues. Germline lookup yields CDR1 MNHEY and CDR2 SVGAGI. V lost 0 bases and J lost 8, with 13 bases in between. This CDR3 reads CASSYSSFNSGYTF. The CDR3 nucleotides read TGTGCCAGCAGTTACTCGTCCTTTAATTCAGGCTACACCTTC.

The gene calls are TRBV12-3 or TRBV12-4 and TRBJ2-3; TRBD2 might be the D (6 bases). V was pared by 3 bases and J by 5 bases, with 15 bases between. The CDR3 covers 15 residues. Here the CDR3 DNA reads TGTGCCAGCAGTTTCGTTGGAGGGCAGGGAGATACGCAGTATTTT. Translating it yields CASSFVGGQGDTQYF.

This clonotype occurred a few times. This rearrangement joins TRBV27 to TRBJ2-3, with 7 positions matching TRBD2. After removal of 6 bases from V and 2 bases from J, the junction contained 8 bases not matched to a gene. CDR1 and CDR2 from the germline V gene are MNHEY and SMNVEV (reference sequence). The CDR3 length is 15 residues. CDR3: CASRPGGLDTDTQYF. CDR3 bases: TGTGCCAGCAGGCCGGGGGGACTCGACACAGATACGCAGTATTTT.

Ten or more counts support this clonotype. V gene TRBV30 combines with J gene TRBJ2-3; perhaps TRBD1 as D (6 bases). The CDR3 runs to 13 residues. The germline V gene encodes CDR1 GTSNPN and CDR2 SVGIG (reference sequence). Trimming stripped 0 bases from V and 9 bases from J, with 13 bases between. The CDR3 DNA is TGTGCCTGGAGTGTTGGGGGCCTGGTGACGCAGTATTTT. It translates to CAWSVGGLVTQYF.

Notes on this clonotype: The conserved final phenylalanine or tryptophan is absent from the CDR3, which likely points to a read error. The rearrangement joins TRBV27 to TRBJ1-1; tentative D call: TRBD1 (6 bases). The CDR3 loop spans 17 amino acids. In germline, CDR1 is MNHEY, CDR2 SMNVEV (reference sequence). V was clipped by 1 base and J by 3 bases, with 18 bases between them. The CDR3 loop is CASSLYGRGKGDTEAFL. The CDR3 DNA is TGTGCCAGCAGTTTATACGGCAGGGGAAAGGGGGACACTGAAGCTTTCCTT.

The genes are TRBV7-9 and TRBJ2-2; 8 bases align to TRBD1. The CDR3 has 14 amino acids. The V and J ends lost 9 bases and 1 base, in that order; junction bases with no gene match: 4. The germline CDR1 and CDR2 sequences are SEHNR and FQNEAQ (reference sequence). The CDR3 DNA is TGTGCCAGTACCGGGACAGGGAACACCGGGGAGCTGTTTTTT. Translating it yields CASTGTGNTGELFF.

The rearrangement joins TRBV12-3 or TRBV12-4 to TRBJ1-2, with D unresolved. Trimming cost V 7 bases and J 8 bases, with 20 bases left between them. The CDR3 runs to 14 residues. The DNA of the CDR3 is TGTGCCAGCACTACATCGGGCGTGTCGGGAGGCTACACCTTC. Amino acids: CASTTSGVSGGYTF.

This clonotype was observed at least ten times. The chain recombines TRBV7-6 with TRBJ2-7, with 9 bases matching TRBD2. Germline V gene sequence: CDR1 SGHVS, CDR2 FNYEAQ. V lost 5 bases to trimming and J lost 6 bases; unmatched junction nucleotides: 14. This CDR3 spans 16 amino acids. In nucleotides, the CDR3 is TGTGCCAGCAGCCCCACCCCGACAGGGCGGGAGGGCGAGCAGTACTTC. Translation gives CASSPTPTGREGEQYF.

This clonotype turned up a few times. This chain connects TRBV15 to TRBJ1-6, with D uncertain. V dropped 5 bases and J dropped 6 bases, with 14 bases sitting between them. CDR1 LNHNV and CDR2 YYDKDF come from the germline V gene (reference sequence). There are 15 residues in the CDR3. CDR3 sequence: CATSLEGTINSPLHF. CDR3 DNA sequence: TGTGCCACCAGCTTAGAAGGCACGATTAATTCACCCCTCCACTTT. Together with reference TRBV15 and TRBJ1-6, the CDR3 gives the full variable domain: DAMVIQNPRYQVTQFGKPVTLSCSQTLNHNVMYWYQQKSSQAPKLLFHYYDKDFNNEADTPDNFQSRRPNTSFCFLDIRSPGLGDTAMYLCATSLEGTINSPLHFGNGTRLTVT.

The sample holds a few counts of this clonotype. The rearrangement links TRBV12-3 or TRBV12-4 to TRBJ2-7, with D possibly TRBD2 on 7 matching bases. V lost 6 bases and J lost 4, with 13 bases in between. This CDR3 is built from 13 residues. CDR3 region: CASSRGGLYEQYF. In nucleotides, the CDR3 is TGTGCCAGCAGCCGCGGGGGCCTTTACGAGCAGTACTTC.